The rows below give T cell receptor beta chains drawn from one sample of a study of blood T cell repertoires in COVID-19. Here immunoSEQ multiplex PCR was the method, and the copy in TCRdb shows in-frame clones only, minus some. Among some 150,000 clones listed, around 86% were seen once. Sequenced input: peripheral blood. Receptors originate from a man aged 50 or older with active COVID-19. CDR3s include the opening cysteine and the closing phenylalanine or tryptophan. D genes are given only for firm matches. Some rows mark clone size as missing; the rest say once, few, many or name a class of expanded clone.

-,TRBV18,-,TRBJ2-7,CASSPAGWTSYEQYF,TGTGCCAGCTCACCCGCGGGGTGGACTTCCTACGAGCAGTACTTC
-,TRBV6-5,TRBD2,TRBJ2-2,CASSYRIAGGELFF,TGTGCCAGCAGTTACCGAATAGCGGGAGGGGAGCTGTTTTTT
once,TRBV15,-,TRBJ1-2,CATSGDLPGGYTF,TGTGCCACCAGCGGCGACCTCCCGGGGGGCTACACCTTC
-,TRBV30,TRBD1,TRBJ2-7,CAWGSAFGQGYYEQYF,TGTGCCTGGGGCTCCGCGTTTGGACAGGGGTACTACGAGCAGTACTTC
-,TRBV30,-,TRBJ2-7,CAGGLRYEQYF,TGTGCCGGGGGCCTCCGCTACGAGCAGTACTTC
-,TRBV5-6,-,TRBJ2-7,CASSFYRTDEQYF,TGTGCCAGCAGCTTCTACAGAACGGACGAGCAGTACTTC
-,TRBV11-2,-,TRBJ2-4,CASRKLAGSLGAKNIQYF,TGTGCCAGCAGAAAATTGGCGGGGTCGTTAGGGGCCAAAAACATTCAGTACTTC
-,TRBV9,-,TRBJ1-6,CASSGGYNSPLHF,TGTGCCAGCAGCGGCGGGTATAATTCACCCCTCCACTTT
-,TRBV5-4,-,TRBJ2-3,CASSRGRGGVDTDTQYF,TGTGCCAGCAGCCGAGGTCGGGGTGGGGTGGACACAGATACGCAGTATTTT
-,TRBV5-1,TRBD1,TRBJ1-2,CASRPGGPAYGYTF,TGCGCCAGCAGGCCAGGGGGGCCCGCGTATGGCTACACCTTC
-,TRBV27,-,TRBJ1-5,CASSLGWVGGKGSNQPQHF,TGTGCCAGCAGTTTAGGTTGGGTTGGGGGGAAGGGGAGCAATCAGCCCCAGCATTTT
-,TRBV5-1,TRBD1,TRBJ2-2,CASSSRPGQGNTGELFF,TGCGCCAGCAGCTCGAGGCCGGGACAGGGTAACACCGGGGAGCTGTTTTTT
-,TRBV15,-,TRBJ1-3,CATSRAAGGTSGNTIYF,TGTGCCACCAGCAGGGCCGCGGGGGGGACCTCTGGAAACACCATATATTTT
-,TRBV27,-,TRBJ1-1,CASRLTTDTEAFF,TGTGCCAGCAGATTAACGACAGACACTGAAGCTTTCTTT
-,TRBV29-1,-,TRBJ2-7,CSVEGILSGEQYF,TGCAGCGTTGAGGGCATTTTATCCGGCGAGCAGTACTTC
-,TRBV11-2,-,TRBJ2-7,CASSLRFGGTYEQYF,TGTGCCAGCAGCTTACGGTTTGGGGGGACTTACGAGCAGTACTTC
-,TRBV5-6,TRBD2,TRBJ2-1,CASSFVTAGLDEQFF,TGTGCCAGCAGCTTTGTCACAGCGGGATTGGATGAGCAGTTCTTC
-,TRBV6-5,TRBD1,TRBJ2-5,CASSPPTGGAMTQYF,TGTGCCAGCAGTCCGCCGACAGGGGGCGCGATGACCCAGTACTTC
-,TRBV12-3/TRBV12-4,-,TRBJ1-1,CASSLGAGRSAFF,TGTGCCAGCAGTTTAGGGGCGGGTCGCAGTGCTTTCTTT
few,TRBV5-4,TRBD2,TRBJ2-7,CASSPRLAGGLSYEQYF,TGTGCCAGCAGCCCCCGACTAGCGGGGGGCCTTTCCTACGAGCAGTACTTC
-,TRBV19,TRBD1,TRBJ1-1,CASSSQGVSAFF,TGTGCCAGTAGTAGTCAGGGGGTCTCAGCTTTCTTT
-,TRBV5-5,TRBD1,TRBJ1-4,CASSSPGQKNEKLFF,TGTGCCAGCAGCTCCCCGGGACAGAAGAATGAAAAACTGTTTTTT
-,TRBV19,TRBD2,TRBJ2-7,CASSFGTSGYEQYF,TGTGCCAGTAGTTTCGGGACTAGCGGTTACGAGCAGTACTTC
-,TRBV30,-,TRBJ1-4,CAWSGAGEKLFF,TGTGCCTGGAGCGGGGCGGGGGAAAAACTGTTTTTT
-,TRBV6-5,TRBD1,TRBJ1-2,CASRDRYYGYTF,TGTGCCAGCAGGGACAGGTACTATGGCTACACCTTC
-,TRBV27,-,TRBJ1-5,CASKREGALNQPQHF,TGTGCCAGCAAAAGGGAAGGGGCCCTCAATCAGCCCCAGCATTTT
-,TRBV6-1,TRBD1,TRBJ1-4,CASSERPLDRGTRANEKLFF,TGTGCCAGCAGTGAAAGGCCGCTGGACAGGGGGACTAGAGCTAATGAAAAACTGTTTTTT
-,TRBV10-3,-,TRBJ1-2,CAISEVVNYGYTF,TGTGCCATCAGTGAGGTTGTAAACTATGGCTACACCTTC
few,TRBV7-9,TRBD1,TRBJ1-1,CASSSGQGNTEAFF,TGTGCCAGCAGCTCAGGACAGGGGAACACTGAAGCTTTCTTT
once,TRBV2,TRBD1,TRBJ1-5,CAQGGDRGNQPQHF,TGTGCTCAGGGGGGGGACAGGGGAAATCAGCCCCAGCATTTT
once,TRBV6-5,TRBD1,TRBJ1-2,CASIDRGNYGYTF,TGTGCCAGCATCGACAGGGGTAACTATGGCTACACCTTC
-,TRBV12-5,TRBD1,TRBJ1-3,CASAPTGGRGNTIYF,TGTGCTAGTGCCCCGACAGGGGGCAGAGGAAACACCATATATTTT
-,TRBV6-5,-,TRBJ1-6,CASSSRGIRSIHF,TGTGCCAGCAGCTCTAGAGGGATCCGCAGTATCCACTTT
-,TRBV13,-,TRBJ2-1,CASSSTGTSYNEQFF,TGTGCCAGCAGCTCCACTGGGACTTCCTACAATGAGCAGTTCTTC
-,TRBV7-2,TRBD2,TRBJ2-3,CASSGAGRGFADTQYF,TGTGCCAGCAGCGGCGCCGGGCGGGGGTTTGCAGATACGCAGTATTTT
-,TRBV14,TRBD2,TRBJ2-2,CASSPAGGTGELFF,TGTGCCAGCAGCCCAGCGGGGGGCACCGGGGAGCTGTTTTTT
-,TRBV9,-,TRBJ2-6,CASSVALGTTGANVLTF,TGTGCCAGCAGCGTAGCGCTCGGGACAACTGGGGCCAACGTCCTGACTTTC
-,TRBV7-9,TRBD1,TRBJ2-3,CASLRTGTVTDTQYF,TGTGCCAGCCTCAGGACAGGGACGGTAACAGATACGCAGTATTTT
-,TRBV25-1,-,TRBJ2-7,CASSEAGTYEQYF,TGTGCCAGCAGTGAAGCGGGGACCTACGAGCAGTACTTC
-,TRBV9,-,TRBJ2-2,CASSPQTSNTGELFF,TGTGCCAGCAGCCCTCAAACATCGAACACCGGGGAGCTGTTTTTT
-,TRBV4-2,TRBD2,TRBJ2-2,CASSPASGKNTGELFF,TGTGCCAGCAGCCCGGCTAGCGGAAAGAACACCGGGGAGCTGTTTTTT
-,TRBV5-1,TRBD2,TRBJ2-3,CASRTGGSTDTQYF,TGCGCCAGCAGAACGGGGGGGAGCACAGATACGCAGTATTTT
many,TRBV19,TRBD2,TRBJ2-2,CASSNGLAGARGELFF,TGTGCCAGTAGTAACGGACTAGCGGGGGCAAGAGGGGAGCTGTTTTTT
-,TRBV12-5,-,TRBJ1-5,CASGGYGGQPQHF,TGTGCTAGTGGTGGTTATGGCGGTCAGCCCCAGCATTTT
-,TRBV27,-,TRBJ2-7,CASHGVTGEQYF,TGTGCCAGCCACGGGGTAACGGGCGAGCAGTACTTC
-,TRBV9,-,TRBJ1-2,CASSEVGGGYGYTF,TGTGCCAGCAGCGAGGTAGGGGGTGGGTATGGCTACACCTTC
-,TRBV12-5,-,TRBJ1-6,CASGLVHGGALHF,TGTGCTAGTGGTTTGGTACATGGAGGGGCCCTCCACTTT
few,TRBV19,-,TRBJ1-5,CASSIGTVVNQPQHF,TGTGCCAGTAGTATAGGGACAGTCGTCAATCAGCCCCAGCATTTT
few,TRBV9,TRBD1,TRBJ1-6,CASSGQGVSPLHF,TGTGCCAGCAGCGGGCAGGGGGTCTCACCCCTCCACTTT
once,TRBV9,-,TRBJ2-3,CASSGGTLKTDTQYF,TGTGCCAGCAGCGGCGGGACTTTGAAGACAGATACGCAGTATTTT
once,TRBV12-5,-,TRBJ1-1,CASGLQGALIRTEAFF,TGTGCTAGTGGTTTACAGGGTGCCTTAATCCGGACTGAAGCTTTCTTT
-,TRBV6-2/TRBV6-3,TRBD2,TRBJ2-3,CASSYGGLAGWNTQYF,TGTGCCAGCAGTTACGGGGGACTAGCGGGATGGAATACGCAGTATTTT
-,TRBV12-5,-,TRBJ2-7,CAREARSYEQYF,TGTGCTAGAGAAGCTCGGAGCTACGAGCAGTACTTC
-,TRBV7-2,-,TRBJ2-5,CASSLSPFGGETQYF,TGTGCCAGCAGCTTATCACCCTTCGGAGGGGAGACCCAGTACTTC
-,TRBV5-1,TRBD2,TRBJ2-7,CASSERAGDEQYF,TGCGCCAGCAGCGAACGAGCGGGGGACGAGCAGTACTTC
once,TRBV2,TRBD2,TRBJ2-5,CASSERASGETQYF,TGTGCCAGCAGTGAAAGGGCTAGCGGGGAGACCCAGTACTTC
-,TRBV27,-,TRBJ2-1,CASSLVGSHNEQFF,TGTGCCAGCAGCCTCGTGGGCAGCCACAATGAGCAGTTCTTC
-,TRBV6-1,TRBD2,TRBJ2-7,CASSATSGGAHYEQYF,TGTGCCAGCAGTGCCACGTCGGGGGGGGCTCACTACGAGCAGTACTTC
once,TRBV6-1,TRBD1,TRBJ1-2,CASSERGTVRGYTF,TGTGCCAGCAGTGAAAGGGGGACAGTTCGTGGCTACACCTTC